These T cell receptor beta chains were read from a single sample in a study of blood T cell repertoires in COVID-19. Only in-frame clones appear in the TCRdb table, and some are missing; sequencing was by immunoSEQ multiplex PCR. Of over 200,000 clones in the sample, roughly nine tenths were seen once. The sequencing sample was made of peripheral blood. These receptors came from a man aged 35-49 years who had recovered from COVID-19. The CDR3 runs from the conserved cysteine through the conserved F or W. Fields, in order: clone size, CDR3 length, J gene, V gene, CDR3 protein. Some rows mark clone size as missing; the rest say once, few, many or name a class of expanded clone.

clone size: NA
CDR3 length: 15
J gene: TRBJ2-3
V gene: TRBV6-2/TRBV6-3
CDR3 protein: CASSYSNIFQDTQYF

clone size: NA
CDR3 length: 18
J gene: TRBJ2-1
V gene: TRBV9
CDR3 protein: CASRPGEASGSPHNEQFF

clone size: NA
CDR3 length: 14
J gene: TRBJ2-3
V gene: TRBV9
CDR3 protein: CASSETGGTDTQYF

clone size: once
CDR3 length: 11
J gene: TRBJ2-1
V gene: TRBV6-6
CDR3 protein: CASSDTSEQFF

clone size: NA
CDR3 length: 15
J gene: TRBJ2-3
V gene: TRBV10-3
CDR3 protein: CAISLAGGLGDTQYF

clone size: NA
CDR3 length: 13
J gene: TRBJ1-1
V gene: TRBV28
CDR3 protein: CASSLWGGTEAFF

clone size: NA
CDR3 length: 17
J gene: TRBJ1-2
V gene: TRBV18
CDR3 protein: CASSSTGTGGRDYGYTF

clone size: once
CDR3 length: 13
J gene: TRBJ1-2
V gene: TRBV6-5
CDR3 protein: CASSPTSGRADTF

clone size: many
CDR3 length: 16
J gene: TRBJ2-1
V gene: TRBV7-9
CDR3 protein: CASSSATSGSGNEQFF

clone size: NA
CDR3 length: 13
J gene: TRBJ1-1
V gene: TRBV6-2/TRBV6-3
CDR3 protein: CASSLRGGSLAFF

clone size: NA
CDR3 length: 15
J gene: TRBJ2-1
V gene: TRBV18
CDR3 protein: CASSLFGGTGNEQFF

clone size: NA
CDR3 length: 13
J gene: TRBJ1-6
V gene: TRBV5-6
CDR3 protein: CASSLGSGAPLHF

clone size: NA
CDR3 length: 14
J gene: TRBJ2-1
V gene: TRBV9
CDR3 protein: CASNRGNADNEQFF

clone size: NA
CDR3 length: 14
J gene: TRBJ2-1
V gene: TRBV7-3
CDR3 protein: CASSSGTLNNEQFF

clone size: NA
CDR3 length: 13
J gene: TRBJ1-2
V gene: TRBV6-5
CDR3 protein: CASRPRGRGGYTF

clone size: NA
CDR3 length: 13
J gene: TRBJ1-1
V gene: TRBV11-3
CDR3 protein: CASSRDSLTEAFF

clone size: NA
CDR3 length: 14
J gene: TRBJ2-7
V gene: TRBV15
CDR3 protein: CATSRDGQGSEQYF

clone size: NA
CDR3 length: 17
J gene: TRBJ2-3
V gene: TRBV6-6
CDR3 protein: CASSLQALAGITDTQYF

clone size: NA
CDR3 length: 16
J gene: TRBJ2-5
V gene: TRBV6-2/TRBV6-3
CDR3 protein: CASSSASGGLQETQYF

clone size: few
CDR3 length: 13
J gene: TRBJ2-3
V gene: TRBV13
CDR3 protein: CAGSGGLTDTQYF

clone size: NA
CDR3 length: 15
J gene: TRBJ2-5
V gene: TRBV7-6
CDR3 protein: CASSLGTGGQETQYF

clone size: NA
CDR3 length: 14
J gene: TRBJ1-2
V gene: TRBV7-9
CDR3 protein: CASSAVRSNYGYTF

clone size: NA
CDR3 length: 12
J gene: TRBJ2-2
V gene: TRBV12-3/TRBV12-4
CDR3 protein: CASRAGAGELFF

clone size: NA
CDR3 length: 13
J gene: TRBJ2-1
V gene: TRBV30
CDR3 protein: CAWSVQDGQKQFF

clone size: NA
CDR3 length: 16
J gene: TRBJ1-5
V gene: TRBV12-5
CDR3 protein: CASGWTGGVAAQPQHF

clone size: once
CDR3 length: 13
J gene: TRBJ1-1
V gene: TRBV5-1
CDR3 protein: CASSRGQDTEAFF

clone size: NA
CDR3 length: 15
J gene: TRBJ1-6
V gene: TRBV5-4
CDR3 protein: CASSLWTEANSPLHF

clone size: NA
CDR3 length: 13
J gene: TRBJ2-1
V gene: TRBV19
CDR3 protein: CASSRDYHNEQFF

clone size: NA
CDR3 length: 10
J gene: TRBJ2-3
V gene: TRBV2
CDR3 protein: CASSGVTQYF

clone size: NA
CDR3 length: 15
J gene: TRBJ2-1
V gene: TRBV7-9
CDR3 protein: CASSFTGTGGNEQFF

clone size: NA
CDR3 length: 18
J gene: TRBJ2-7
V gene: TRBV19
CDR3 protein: CASSTTSGRASLMYEQYF

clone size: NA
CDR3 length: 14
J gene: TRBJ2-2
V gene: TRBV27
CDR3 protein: CASSSGLAAGELFF

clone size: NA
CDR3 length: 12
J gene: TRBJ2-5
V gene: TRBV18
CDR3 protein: CASSPLRETQYF

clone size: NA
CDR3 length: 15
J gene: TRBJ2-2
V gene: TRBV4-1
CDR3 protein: CASSQVEIDTGELFF

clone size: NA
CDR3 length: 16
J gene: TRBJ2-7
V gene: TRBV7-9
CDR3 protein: CASSSGSDRRRYEQYF

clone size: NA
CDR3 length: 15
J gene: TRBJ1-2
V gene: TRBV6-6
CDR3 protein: CASSPRAGSLGGYTF

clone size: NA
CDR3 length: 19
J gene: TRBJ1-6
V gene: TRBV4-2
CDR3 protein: CASSQSGTGGSHGNSPLHF